The next 15 T cell receptor beta chains were all read from a single sample in a study of cytomegalovirus exposure and HLA in healthy donors. Primers included in the PCR were 60 Vbeta and 13 Jbeta primers. TCRdb's table, derived via immunoSEQ multiplex PCR, lists solely in-frame clones and lacks some. In the table there are under 200,000 clones, roughly 80% of which are singletons. The sequencing sample was made of PBMCs. The receptors come from a man aged 50 to 60 in good health and CMV-seropositive.

The gene calls are TRBV4-3 and TRBJ1-2, with TRBD1 matching over 9 bases. The junction had 2 bases not matched to a gene; V was cut back by 4 bases and J by 5 bases. The CDR3 runs to 13 residues. Germline V CDR1 and CDR2: LGHNA, YSLEER. The CDR3 nucleotides are TGCGCCAGCAGCCTTGGACAGGGGTATGGCTACACCTTC. Residues: CASSLGQGYGYTF.

This clone was counted only a few times. The chain employs TRBV7-8 and TRBJ2-3; TRBD2 matches 11 bases. CDR3 length equals 17 residues. The V and J ends lost 2 bases and 2 bases, in that order; junction bases with no gene match: 6. The germline gives CDR1 SGHVS, CDR2 FQNEAQ. The CDR3 sequence is CASSLRASGGFTDTQYF. In DNA form, the CDR3 reads TGTGCCAGCAGCTTACGGGCTAGCGGGGGGTTCACAGATACGCAGTATTTT.

The V gene is TRBV5-4, the J gene TRBJ1-2; a weak D match, TRBD1 (6 bases). V was pared by 4 bases and J by 6 bases, with 13 bases between. Per the germline V gene, CDR1 is SGHNT and CDR2 is YYREEE (reference sequence). The CDR3 is 13 residues long. CDR3 region: CASSHRQVDGYTF. CDR3 DNA sequence: TGTGCCAGCAGCCACCGACAGGTCGATGGCTACACCTTC.

The chain uses TRBV7-6 and TRBJ2-7, with D tentatively TRBD2 (6 bases). This CDR3 has 13 residues. V lost 5 bases, J lost 3 bases, and 11 bases lay in between. The V gene's germline CDR1 is SGHVS and CDR2 FNYEAQ. CDR3 in amino acids: CASSPGDFYEQYF. The DNA of the CDR3 is TGTGCCAGCAGCCCGGGGGATTTCTACGAGCAGTACTTC.

For this clone: One end of the junction varies from germline; a read error may be responsible. J is TRBJ2-1 and V is TRBV5-1; unclear D gene. Germline V gene lookup returns CDR1 SGHRS and CDR2 YFSETQ. The CDR3 spans 14 residues. CDR3 loop: CASSLSAFYSEQFF. Written as DNA, the CDR3 is TGCGCCAGCAGCTTGTCGGCATTCTACAGTGAGCAGTTCTTC.

V usage is TRBV7-2 and J usage is TRBJ2-1; possibly TRBD2 for D (6 bases). Germline V lookup: CDR1 SGHTA, CDR2 FQGNSA. Trimming took off 3 bases at V and 5 bases at J, with 20 bases between the two ends. This CDR3 is built from 17 residues. CDR3 in DNA: TGTGCCAGCAGCTTGACCGCGCGACTAGTATTAGACAATGAGCAGTTCTTC. The encoded protein is CASSLTARLVLDNEQFF.

This chain uses TRBV5-1 with TRBJ1-1; 8 bases are shared with TRBD1. Germline CDR1 and CDR2: SGHRS and YFSETQ. This CDR3 has 15 residues. Trimming took 7 bases from V and 0 from J; bases not matched to a gene: 8. CDR3 residues: CASGVGQGVNTEAFF. CDR3 in DNA: TGCGCCAGCGGCGTCGGACAGGGTGTGAACACTGAAGCTTTCTTT.

The gene calls are TRBV28 and TRBJ2-1; weak D call: TRBD2 (6 bases). There are 12 residues in the CDR3. The germline V gene has CDR1 MDHEN and CDR2 SYDVKM. The V end lost 5 bases, the J end lost 9 bases, and 11 bases lay between the germline ends. CDR3 nucleotides: TGTGCCAGCAGTCCCCTTAGCGGTGAGCAGTTCTTC. Encoded protein: CASSPLSGEQFF.

The genes are TRBV7-6 and TRBJ1-4; possibly TRBD1 for D (6 bases). V lost 5 bases and J 6 bases, leaving 25 bases between the germline ends. CDR1 and CDR2 (germline): SGHVS, FNYEAQ. The CDR3 has 18 amino acids. The CDR3 loop reads CASSLTPGAKGMDEKLFF. The CDR3 nucleotides are TGTGCCAGCAGCCTCACCCCAGGGGCCAAGGGGATGGATGAAAAACTGTTTTTT. Using reference TRBV7-6 and TRBJ1-4 for the parts outside the CDR3, the full variable domain is GAGVSQSPRYKVTKRGQDVALRCDPISGHVSLYWYRQALGQGPEFLTYFNYEAQQDKSGLPNDRFSAERPEGSISTLTIQRTEQRDSAMYRCASSLTPGAKGMDEKLFFGSGTQLSVL.

The chain joins TRBV7-6 to TRBJ2-1; TRBD2 is a possible D gene (5 bases). Between the trimmed V and J ends, which lost 1 base and 0 bases, there was a span of 7 bases. Germline lookup yields CDR1 SGHVS and CDR2 FNYEAQ. The CDR3 loop spans 15 amino acids. For the CDR3, the DNA is TGTGCCAGCAGCTTAGATGGGAGCTCCTACAATGAGCAGTTCTTC. It specifies CASSLDGSSYNEQFF.

This clone was counted a few times. Different DNA sequences within this sample yield the same CDR3. The rearrangement uses TRBV5-6 and TRBJ2-7; the match to TRBD1 covers 10 bases. The CDR3 has 14 amino acids. Germline V lookup: CDR1 SGHDT, CDR2 YYEEEE. Trimming at V came to 5 bases and at J to 2 bases, leaving 4 bases not matched to a gene. Written as DNA, the CDR3 is TGTGCCAGCAGTCTCGGACAGGGGGCCTACGAGCAGTACTTC. Translated: CASSLGQGAYEQYF.

In this sample, this clone turned up a few times. V and J are TRBV5-1 and TRBJ1-4; 7 bases line up with TRBD1. Germline CDR1 SGHRS, CDR2 YFSETQ. V gave up 4 bases and J gave up 7 bases; unmatched junction bases: 4. This CDR3 spans 13 amino acids. The CDR3 loop is CASSPWTGEKLFF. CDR3 in DNA: TGCGCCAGCAGCCCGTGGACAGGTGAAAAACTGTTTTTT.

The chain links TRBV4-1 to TRBJ2-7; D gene uncertain. The CDR3 sequence is 13 residues long. CDR1 and CDR2 from the germline V gene are MGHRA and YSYEKL. V gave up 1 base and J gave up 6 bases, with 10 bases separating them. Here the CDR3 reads CASSQASRREQYF. In DNA form, the CDR3 reads TGCGCCAGCAGCCAAGCCTCCAGGCGCGAGCAGTACTTC.

The V gene is TRBV30, the J gene TRBJ1-2, with 7 positions matching TRBD1. The CDR3 runs 12 residues. The V segment lost 2 bases and the J segment 5 bases; nucleotides outside the gene matches: 2. Germline-derived CDR1 and CDR2 are GTSNPN and SVGIG (reference sequence). CDR3 protein: CAWSPRGYGYTF. DNA of the CDR3: TGTGCCTGGAGTCCCAGGGGGTATGGCTACACCTTC. Based on the CDR3 plus reference TRBV30 and TRBJ1-2, the full variable domain is SQTIHQWPATLVQPVGSPLSLECTVEGTSNPNLYWYRQAAGRGLQLLFYSVGIGQISSEVPQNLSASRPQDRQFILSSKKLLLSDSGFYLCAWSPRGYGYTFGSGTRLTVV.

V gene TRBV11-2 combines with J gene TRBJ1-6; D uncertain. In germline, CDR1 is SGHAT, CDR2 FQNNGV. Trimming cost V 0 bases and J 5 bases, with 8 bases left between them. The CDR3 has 15 amino acids. The DNA of the CDR3 is TGTGCCAGCAGCTTAGATCCAGTCGATAATTCACCCCTCCACTTT. Its translation is CASSLDPVDNSPLHF.